This passage covers 9 T cell receptor beta chains from one sample sequenced in a study of T cells in Graves' hyperthyroidism and ophthalmopathy. RNA transcripts were the template for amplifying TCR beta CDR3 regions. With the HTBI primer set, the TCR CDR3 went through a first round of RT-PCR. TCRdb re-derived calls from the multiplex PCR reads in MiXCR, one entry per CDR3 protein. Of about half a million distinct CDR3 sequences listed, 15% to 20% were seen once; the top ten hold approximately 32%. The sequenced sample consisted of blood. Source of these receptors: a woman in her 30s with Graves' ophthalmopathy.

The rearrangement uses TRBV28 and TRBJ2-1; 8 positions agree with TRBD2. This CDR3 has 14 residues. Germline V gene lookup returns CDR1 MDHEN and CDR2 SYDVKM. The V and J ends lost 6 bases and 5 bases, in that order; junction bases with no gene match: 6. The CDR3 spells CASSLSGINNEQFF. The CDR3 DNA sequence: TGTGCCAGCAGCCTTAGCGGGATCAACAATGAGCAGTTCTTC.

This clonotype was found a few times. This rearrangement joins TRBV5-1 to TRBJ2-7, with D perhaps TRBD1 or TRBD2 (7 bases each). Trimming stripped 4 bases from V and 0 bases from J, with 23 bases between. This CDR3 spans 18 amino acids. The germline V gene has CDR1 SGHRS and CDR2 YFSETQ. The CDR3 loop reads CASSQAGLDRYGSYEQYF. The CDR3 DNA follows: TGCGCCAGCAGCCAAGCGGGGTTGGACAGGTACGGCTCCTACGAGCAGTACTTC.

This clonotype has at least ten counts. This sequence joins TRBV7-2 and TRBJ2-1; 11 bases match TRBD2. V shed 2 bases and J 8 bases; nucleotides not matched to a gene: 5. From germline, CDR1 is SGHTA and CDR2 FQGNSA. This CDR3 is built from 15 residues. DNA for the CDR3: TGTGCCAGCAGCTTAATACTAGCGGGAGCCCATGAGCAGTTCTTC. It translates to CASSLILAGAHEQFF.

A remark on this clonotype: A read error may be the cause here, since a much bigger clone is one base away. This chain joins TRBV5-1 and TRBJ2-3, with D tentatively TRBD1 (6 bases). Per the germline V gene, CDR1 is SGHRS and CDR2 is YFSETQ. The CDR3 sequence is 15 residues long. As DNA, the CDR3 is TGCGCCAGCAGCTTGGAGGGACATAGCACAGATACGCAGTGTTTT. Its protein is CASSLEGHSTDTQCF.

This clonotype has only a few counts. The chain combines TRBV11-2 with TRBJ1-3; 7 bases are a match to TRBD1. Germline assignment: CDR1 SGHAT and CDR2 FQNNGV. CDR3 size: 17 residues. V was clipped by 6 bases and J by 1 base; unmatched bases: 12. Here the CDR3 reads CASRYRTGSLSGNTIYF. DNA for the CDR3: TGTGCCAGCAGGTACAGGACAGGCTCTCTATCTGGAAACACCATATATTTT.

CDR3 coding DNA: TGTGCCAGCAGCTTCCGGGACAGGGGGCGTTCTAATGGCTACACCTTC. This gives the protein CASSFRDRGRSNGYTF. The chain employs TRBV11-2 and TRBJ1-2; the match to TRBD1 covers 12 bases. CDR1 is SGHAT, CDR2 FQNNGV, per germline. With 3 bases clipped from V and 6 bases from J, the junction kept 8 bases outside the gene matches. This CDR3 has 16 residues.

This clonotype showed up just a few times. The chain employs TRBV28 and TRBJ2-4, with D unclear. V was trimmed by 3 bases and J by 11 bases, leaving 20 bases between them. Germline CDR1 and CDR2: MDHEN and SYDVKM. The length of the CDR3 is 15 residues. The DNA of the CDR3 is TGTGCCAGCAGTTTGGGTGAGACTCTCTATTCTCTTCAGTACTTC. Encoded protein: CASSLGETLYSLQYF.

This clonotype has ten or more counts. The chain uses TRBV27 and TRBJ1-2, with D possibly TRBD1 on 6 matching bases. Between the trimmed V and J ends, which lost 4 bases and 4 bases, there was a span of 10 bases. CDR3 length: 13 amino acids. Germline V gene sequence: CDR1 MNHEY, CDR2 SMNVEV (reference sequence). CDR3 sequence (DNA): TGTGCCAGCAGTTGGGGGCTCGGCTATGGCTACACCTTC. This encodes CASSWGLGYGYTF.

This clonotype has just a few counts. The chain employs TRBV19 and TRBJ2-2, with 8 bases fitting TRBD2. Germline V lookup: CDR1 LNHDA, CDR2 SQIVND (reference sequence). The CDR3 sequence is 14 residues long. Germline trimming cut 7 bases from V and 0 bases from J; bases unmatched to any gene: 1. The CDR3 region has the DNA TGTGCCAGTATAGCGGGAACGAACACCGGGGAGCTGTTTTTT. Its translation: CASIAGTNTGELFF.